Sequencing of this T cell receptor (beta chain) was carried out in a study of brain metastases from non-small cell lung cancer. General study findings and limits: T-cell infiltration was lower in brain metastases than primaries (P < 0.001). Expanded T-cell clones appeared in approximately 60% of brain metastases over primaries.

This CDR3 contains 16 residues. Germline loops: CDR1 MGHRA, CDR2 YSYEKL. The V end lost 0 bases, the J end lost 5 bases, and 13 bases lay between the germline ends. The assay was immunoSEQ multiplex PCR, and TCRdb's table has in-frame clones only and misses some. The sample consists of more than 4,000 clones, over 75% of them appearing once. This clone showed up just a few times. Its target is unknown. This clonotype was obtained from a donor over 35 with non-small cell lung cancer. The specimen sequenced was primary lung tumor tissue. The rearrangement links TRBV4-1 to TRBJ2-2, with a weak D call TRBD2 (6 bases). The CDR3 is CASSQEGGALTGELFF. CDR3 DNA sequence: TGCGCCAGCAGCCAAGAGGGCGGGGCCCTAACCGGGGAGCTGTTTTTT.